The 24 T cell receptor beta chains in this list originate from one sample, sequenced in a study of T cell changes during pregnancy in multiple sclerosis. Profiled with immunoSEQ multiplex PCR; TCRdb holds only in-frame clones, not every one. Seen here are roughly 80,000 clones, approximately 90% observed once, and the top ten hold 1.4% to 1.5%. The sample consisted of peripheral blood, taken before pregnancy. All receptors come from a female donor with multiple sclerosis, enrolled in a pregnancy study.

This chain links TRBV5-6 with TRBJ2-7, with D perhaps TRBD1 (6 bases). The CDR3 loop spans 14 amino acids. Germline V gene data show CDR1 as SGHDT and CDR2 as YYEEEE. The ends were cut back, 0 bases at V and 2 bases at J, with 9 bases in the middle. In DNA form, the CDR3 reads TGTGCCAGCAGCTTGGGACAGGCACCCTACGAGCAGTACTTC. It specifies CASSLGQAPYEQYF.

V and J are TRBV4-1 and TRBJ2-1; D is ambiguous. The V gene lost 1 base and the J gene lost 10 bases, with 11 bases spanning the gap. This CDR3 has 13 amino acids. CDR1 is MGHRA, CDR2 YSYEKL, per germline. The DNA for the CDR3 is TGCGCCAGCAGCCAAGGAAACTACCTGGAGCAGTTCTTC. As protein: CASSQGNYLEQFF.

The chain employs TRBV15 and TRBJ2-6; D unclear. The CDR3 runs 14 residues. Trimming removed 0 bases at V and 2 bases at J, with 2 bases between. Germline V gene data show CDR1 as LNHNV and CDR2 as YYDKDF (reference sequence). CDR3 sequence: CATSRDAGANVLTF. The CDR3, as DNA: TGTGCCACCAGCAGAGACGCTGGGGCCAACGTCCTGACTTTC.

The chain carries TRBV19 and TRBJ1-6, with 7 nucleotides matching TRBD1. From germline, CDR1 is LNHDA and CDR2 SQIVND (reference sequence). The CDR3 runs to 18 residues. Trimming at V came to 8 bases and at J to 6 bases, leaving 19 bases not matched to a gene. The CDR3, as DNA: TGTGCCAGTTCTCCACTACCGGGACTCGGGGACAGTAATTCACCCCTCCACTTT. Translated, it gives CASSPLPGLGDSNSPLHF.

The rearrangement uses TRBV5-4 and TRBJ2-7; 7 bases map to TRBD1. The V gene's germline CDR1 is SGHNT and CDR2 YYREEE (reference sequence). The ends lost 2 bases at V and 9 bases at J; junction bases unmatched: 8. The CDR3 is made up of 13 amino acids. CDR3 in DNA: TGTGCCAGCAGCTTAACAGGGGAAGGCAGGCAGTACTTC. It encodes CASSLTGEGRQYF.

The chain is built from TRBV12-2 and TRBJ2-5; TRBD1, the table's D call, was not compared with the DNA. TRBV12-2 has pseudogene status. The length of the CDR3 is 15 residues. CDR3 in amino acids: CASRLGQGVEETQYF. In DNA, the CDR3 is TGTGCAAGTCGCTTAGGACAGGGGGTGGAAGAGACCCAGTACTTC.

V is TRBV2 and J is TRBJ1-3; D not resolved. CDR3 length: 14 amino acids. V was cut by 1 base and J by 4 bases, with 8 bases left in between. CDR1 and CDR2 from the germline V gene are SNHLY and FYNNEI. Here the CDR3 reads CASSEGQRGNTIYF. The CDR3, as DNA: TGTGCCAGCAGTGAAGGCCAGAGGGGAAACACCATATATTTT. The full variable domain, completed using reference TRBV2 and TRBJ1-3, is EPEVTQTPSHQVTQMGQEVILRCVPISNHLYFYWYRQILGQKVEFLVSFYNNEISEKSEIFDDQFSVERPDGSNFTLKIRSTKLEDSAMYFCASSEGQRGNTIYFGEGSWLTVV.

This clone was detected once. The V call is TRBV29-1, the J call TRBJ2-7, with TRBD2 as a possible D gene (6 bases). This CDR3 contains 11 residues. Germline CDR1 SQVTM, CDR2 ANQGSEA. Trimming took 5 bases from V and 2 from J, leaving 7 bases between them. The CDR3 DNA sequence: TGCAGCGTTTCGGGGGCCTACGAGCAGTACTTC. Protein product: CSVSGAYEQYF.

The rearrangement links TRBV2 to TRBJ1-4; D not resolved. The CDR3 contains 14 residues. Trimming pared 6 bases from V and 4 bases from J, leaving 12 bases between. Germline V lookup: CDR1 SNHLY, CDR2 FYNNEI. The CDR3 region is CASRFGRYNEKLFF. The CDR3 DNA reads as TGTGCCAGCAGGTTTGGGAGATATAATGAAAAACTGTTTTTT.

The chain joins TRBV13 to TRBJ2-7, with unresolved D. Trimming took off 0 bases at V and 3 bases at J, with 9 bases between the two ends. CDR3 size: 14 residues. Germline values: CDR1 PRHDT, CDR2 FYEKMQ (reference sequence). CDR3 DNA: TGTGCCAGCAGCTTAGGCCCTAGTAGCTACGAGCAGTACTTC. Translation gives CASSLGPSSYEQYF.

As DNA, the CDR3 is TGTGCCAGCAGCCCTAGCGGGGGGGCCGGGGATACGCAGTATTTT. Translation gives CASSPSGGAGDTQYF. J is TRBJ2-3 and V is TRBV9; 12 positions agree with TRBD2. CDR1 and CDR2 (germline): SGDLS, YYNGEE. The CDR3 has 15 residues. The V and J ends lost 4 bases and 6 bases, in that order; junction bases with no gene match: 6.

There are a few counts of this clone. The chain combines TRBV29-1 with TRBJ1-1; the D is unclear. Germline values: CDR1 SQVTM, CDR2 ANQGSEA. This CDR3 has 12 residues. With 4 bases removed from V and 1 base from J, the gap between germline ends came to 7 bases. CDR3 coding DNA: TGCAGCGTTGGGGCAGAGAACACTGAAGCTTTCTTT. It yields the protein CSVGAENTEAFF.

The chain couples TRBV18 to TRBJ1-2, with D unclear. Germline values: CDR1 KGHSH, CDR2 LQKENI. The V and J ends lost 3 bases and 6 bases respectively, with 14 bases between them. The CDR3 is made up of 14 amino acids. CDR3 residues: CASSPDGVLDGYTF. As DNA, the CDR3 is TGTGCCAGCTCACCGGACGGGGTACTCGATGGCTACACCTTC.

The J gene is TRBJ2-2, the V gene TRBV18, with D possibly TRBD2 on 6 matching bases. Per the germline V gene, CDR1 is KGHSH and CDR2 is LQKENI. This CDR3 contains 14 residues. Trimming cost V 3 bases and J 6 bases, with 11 bases left between them. The CDR3 DNA follows: TGTGCCAGCTCACCGGGGAGGCTATCCGGGGAGCTGTTTTTT. It is translated as CASSPGRLSGELFF.

This sequence joins TRBV13 and TRBJ2-1, with TRBD2 matching over 7 bases. Germline CDR1 and CDR2: PRHDT and FYEKMQ (reference sequence). The V gene end was trimmed by 4 bases and the J gene end by 1 base; junction bases not matched to a gene: 7. This CDR3 region has 16 residues. The CDR3 region has the DNA TGTGCCAGCAGCTCCTCGGGGGGATTTTCCTACAATGAGCAGTTCTTC. Translating it yields CASSSSGGFSYNEQFF. Full variable domain (outside the CDR3, taken from reference TRBV13 and TRBJ2-1): AAGVIQSPRHLIKEKRETATLKCYPIPRHDTVYWYQQGPGQDPQFLISFYEKMQSDKGSIPDRFSAQQFSDYHSELNMSSLELGDSALYFCASSSSGGFSYNEQFFGPGTRLTVL.

The chain carries TRBV11-2 and TRBJ2-2; 12 bases agree with TRBD1. Looked up from germline, CDR1 is SGHAT and CDR2 is FQNNGV. Trimming removed 8 bases from V and 4 bases from J; junction bases left unmatched: 17. The CDR3 runs 19 residues. CDR3 protein: CASGFGGDRGRRTTGELFF. DNA for the CDR3: TGTGCCAGCGGTTTCGGTGGGGACAGGGGGCGAAGGACCACCGGGGAGCTGTTTTTT.

A single count supports this clone. The CDR3 sequence is CAITLTVNYGYTF. The CDR3 DNA reads TGTGCCATCACCTTGACAGTAAACTATGGCTACACCTTC. The V and J genes are TRBV10-3 and TRBJ1-2; D might be TRBD1 (5 bases). The CDR3 spans 13 residues. V lost 7 bases and J lost 2, with 11 bases in between. The germline V gene has CDR1 ENHRY and CDR2 SYGVKD.

The V and J genes are TRBV19 and TRBJ1-5; 8 positions agree with TRBD1. Germline values: CDR1 LNHDA, CDR2 SQIVND (reference sequence). The V segment lost 4 bases and the J segment 4 bases; nucleotides outside the gene matches: 6. The CDR3 is 15 amino acids. The CDR3 DNA sequence: TGTGCCAGTAGTAGCGAGGACAGGGCAAATCAGCCCCAGCATTTT. It encodes CASSSEDRANQPQHF.

This sequence joins TRBV6-6 and TRBJ2-1; no firm D call. The length of the CDR3 is 13 residues. Germline V CDR1 and CDR2: MNHNY, SVGAGI (reference sequence). V was shortened by 6 bases and J by 7 bases, with 13 bases between the two germline ends. For the CDR3, the DNA is TGTGCCAGCAGCGAAACCCCCGGGAATGAGCAGTTCTTC. It is translated as CASSETPGNEQFF.

This sequence joins TRBV6-5 and TRBJ1-2; 8 nucleotides line up with TRBD1. The CDR3 has 15 residues. V was pared by 9 bases and J by 5 bases, with 14 bases of the junction left unmatched. CDR1 is MNHEY and CDR2 is SVGAGI in the germline V gene. CDR3 in DNA: TGTGCCAGTAGACTCTACAGGGGGGAAGGATATGGCTACACCTTC. It yields the protein CASRLYRGEGYGYTF.

The chain uses TRBV2 and TRBJ2-7; maybe TRBD1 (6 bases). The CDR3 totals 16 residues. The germline V gene encodes CDR1 SNHLY and CDR2 FYNNEI. V lost 4 bases and J lost 1, with 17 bases in between. CDR3 bases: TGTGCCAGCAGTGCGTTTGGGGGCTCTATATCCTACGAGCAGTACTTC. It is translated as CASSAFGGSISYEQYF.

J is TRBJ1-1 and V is TRBV19; tentatively, D is TRBD1 (6 bases). Germline V lookup: CDR1 LNHDA, CDR2 SQIVND (reference sequence). Between the trimmed V and J ends, which lost 5 bases and 9 bases, there was a span of 13 bases. The CDR3 is 12 amino acids. The CDR3 nucleotides are TGTGCCAGTAGTGGCCCGGGACAAAAAGCTTTCTTT. Amino acid sequence: CASSGPGQKAFF.

The chain joins TRBV6-4 to TRBJ1-2; 7 bases are shared with TRBD1. This CDR3 has 14 amino acids. Per germline, CDR1 MRHNA and CDR2 SNTAGT. After removal of 4 bases from V and 4 bases from J, the junction contained 6 bases not matched to a gene. The chain's CDR3 is CASSALTGIYGYTF. For the CDR3, the DNA is TGTGCCAGCAGTGCCCTGACAGGGATCTATGGCTACACCTTC.

The CDR3 region is CASSLNRVGYGYTF. The CDR3 nucleotides read TGTGCCAGCAGTTTAAACAGGGTGGGCTATGGCTACACCTTC. The chain is built from TRBV27 and TRBJ1-2, with a tentative D call TRBD1 (6 bases). The CDR3 extends over 14 amino acids. The germline gives CDR1 MNHEY, CDR2 SMNVEV (reference sequence). Between the trimmed V and J ends, which lost 2 bases and 4 bases, there was a span of 11 bases.